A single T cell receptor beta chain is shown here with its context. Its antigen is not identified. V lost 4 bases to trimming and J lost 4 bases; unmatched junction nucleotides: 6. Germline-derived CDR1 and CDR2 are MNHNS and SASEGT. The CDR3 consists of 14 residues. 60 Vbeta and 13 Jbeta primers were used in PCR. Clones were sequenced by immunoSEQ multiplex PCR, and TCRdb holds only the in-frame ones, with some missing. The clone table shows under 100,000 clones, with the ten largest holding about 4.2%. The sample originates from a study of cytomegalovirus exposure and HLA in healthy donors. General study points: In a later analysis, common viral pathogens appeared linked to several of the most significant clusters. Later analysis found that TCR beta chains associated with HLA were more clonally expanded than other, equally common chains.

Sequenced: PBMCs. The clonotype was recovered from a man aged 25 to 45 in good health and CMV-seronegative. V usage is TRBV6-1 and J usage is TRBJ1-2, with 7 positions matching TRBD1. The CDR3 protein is CASSGGGAIYGYTF. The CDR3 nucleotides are TGTGCCAGCAGTGGAGGGGGCGCAATCTATGGCTACACCTTC.